These 27 T cell receptor beta chains originate from one sample sequenced in a study of blood T cell repertoires in COVID-19. Clones were sequenced by immunoSEQ multiplex PCR, and TCRdb holds only the in-frame ones, with some missing. The repertoire holds over 55,000 clones, with roughly 85% as singletons. The sample consisted of peripheral blood. These receptors were obtained from a man aged 45-60 years with acute or convalescent COVID-19.

J is TRBJ1-1 and V is TRBV6-5; D is possibly TRBD1 (6 bases). CDR3 length: 14 residues. Germline V lookup: CDR1 MNHEY, CDR2 SVGAGI. V was clipped by 0 bases and J by 4 bases, with 9 bases between them. CDR3: CASSYSRGGTEAFF. The CDR3 bases are TGTGCCAGCAGTTACTCAAGAGGGGGCACTGAAGCTTTCTTT.

In DNA form, the CDR3 reads TGTGCCAGCAGCCAAGATCGAACCCCAGGAGATACGCAGTATTTT. Protein: CASSQDRTPGDTQYF. This chain joins TRBV14 and TRBJ2-3; D unresolved. The CDR3 runs to 15 residues. Germline V gene data show CDR1 as SGHDN and CDR2 as FVKESK. V lost 0 bases, J lost 5 bases, and 12 bases lay in between. The whole variable domain, filled in from reference TRBV14 and TRBJ2-3, reads EAGVTQFPSHSVIEKGQTVTLRCDPISGHDNLYWYRRVMGKEIKFLLHFVKESKQDESGMPNNRFLAERTGGTYSTLKVQPAELEDSGVYFCASSQDRTPGDTQYFGPGTRLTVL.

This clone turned up a few times. The V and J genes are TRBV9 and TRBJ1-6; maybe TRBD1 (6 bases). The CDR3 totals 20 residues. Trimming removed 3 bases from V and 0 bases from J, with 22 bases in between. The germline CDR1 and CDR2 sequences are SGDLS and YYNGEE. The CDR3 DNA reads as TGTGCCAGCAGCGAGAGACGGCCGGGACACCCGAGCTCCTATAATTCACCCCTCCACTTT. Its translation is CASSERRPGHPSSYNSPLHF.

J is TRBJ2-7 and V is TRBV5-1, with D possibly being TRBD2 (6 bases). Germline lookup yields CDR1 SGHRS and CDR2 YFSETQ. The V end was cut by 3 bases, the J end by 0 bases, with 10 bases between. This CDR3 region has 14 residues. This CDR3 reads CASSWGGNSYEQYF. CDR3 DNA sequence: TGCGCCAGCAGCTGGGGAGGAAACTCCTACGAGCAGTACTTC.

This chain joins TRBV19 and TRBJ2-2; no clear D. Germline V gene sequence: CDR1 LNHDA, CDR2 SQIVND (reference sequence). V lost 5 bases to trimming and J lost 4 bases, with 5 bases between them. The CDR3 loop spans 12 amino acids. The CDR3 coding sequence is TGTGCCAGTAGTTATAGCACCGGGGAGCTGTTTTTT. This sequence encodes CASSYSTGELFF.

V is TRBV19 and J is TRBJ2-2; a weak D match, TRBD1 (6 bases). CDR1 and CDR2 from the germline V gene are LNHDA and SQIVND (reference sequence). This CDR3 is built from 14 residues. V lost 6 bases, J lost 2 bases, and 10 bases lay in between. CDR3 region: CASRYRVNTGELFF. The DNA of the CDR3 is TGTGCCAGTAGGTACAGGGTAAACACCGGGGAGCTGTTTTTT.

The V and J genes are TRBV21-1 and TRBJ1-1. TRBV21-1 is tagged as a pseudogene. The CDR3 covers 14 residues. The CDR3 DNA sequence: TGTGCCAGCAGCAAATGGCGGAGGAACACTGAAGCTTTCTTT. Translation: CASSKWRRNTEAFF.

V usage is TRBV6-5 and J usage is TRBJ2-1; TRBD2 agrees at 9 bases. V trimming: 2 bases; J trimming: 6 bases; junction bases outside the gene matches: 2. Germline CDR1 reads MNHEY; CDR2 reads SVGAGI. This CDR3 spans 14 amino acids. CDR3 in amino acids: CASSYGRGGNEQFF. The CDR3 bases are TGTGCCAGCAGTTACGGGCGGGGGGGCAATGAGCAGTTCTTC.

For this clone: Other nucleotide sequences in the sample specify the same CDR3. This rearrangement joins TRBV6-1 to TRBJ2-3, with a weak D call TRBD2 (7 bases). The CDR3 contains 20 residues. Trimming left V 11 bases short and J 1 base short, with 34 bases between. Per the germline V gene, CDR1 is MNHNS and CDR2 is SASEGT. CDR3 nucleotides: TGTGCCTGCTGTGGGCTCCAGGGACTTGGGGGGGGGCGGGGCACAGATACGCAGTATTTT. Its protein product is CACCGLQGLGGGRGTDTQYF.

The chain employs TRBV6-5 and TRBJ2-2, with D perhaps TRBD2 (6 bases). This CDR3 is built from 14 residues. Germline CDR1 is MNHEY and CDR2 is SVGAGI. With 6 bases removed from V and 7 bases from J, the gap between germline ends came to 15 bases. The CDR3 loop is CASRNSGYLGELFF. CDR3 sequence (DNA): TGTGCCAGCAGGAATAGCGGCTACCTCGGGGAGCTGTTTTTT.

The CDR3 loop is CASSKAPTGDDQPQHF. CDR3 nucleotides: TGTGCCAGCAGCAAAGCCCCGACAGGGGACGATCAGCCCCAGCATTTT. This chain connects TRBV21-1 to TRBJ1-5; the table's TRBD1 call for D was not verified on the DNA. TRBV21-1 is a known pseudogene. There are 16 residues in the CDR3.

For the CDR3, the DNA is TGCGCCAGCAGTGAGTCCAGGGAAACGGCCTACGAGCAGTACGTC. Translated, it gives CASSESRETAYEQYV. The chain combines TRBV10-2 with TRBJ2-7; a weak D match, TRBD1 (5 bases). V was trimmed by 0 bases and J by 2 bases, leaving 11 bases between them. From germline, CDR1 is WSHSY and CDR2 SAAADI. This CDR3 has 15 residues.

The chain is built from TRBV2 and TRBJ1-2, with D unresolved. Germline CDR1 is SNHLY and CDR2 is FYNNEI. The CDR3 length is 12 residues. The V gene lost 10 bases and the J gene lost 3 bases, with 12 bases spanning the gap. The CDR3 DNA sequence: TGTGCCACCCAGACTTGGGACTATGGCTACACCTTC. It codes for CATQTWDYGYTF.

This chain uses TRBV11-2 with TRBJ1-3; D not certain. CDR1 SGHAT and CDR2 FQNNGV come from the germline V gene. Trimming pared 3 bases from V and 3 bases from J, leaving 18 bases between. The CDR3 is made up of 17 amino acids. CDR3 sequence: CASSLWAREYNGNTIYF. The CDR3 coding sequence is TGTGCCAGCAGCTTGTGGGCTCGGGAGTATAATGGAAACACCATATATTTT.

This clone has a handful of counts. The CDR3 reads CASSHITSGGAYNEQFF. The CDR3, as DNA: TGCGCCAGCAGCCATATTACTAGCGGGGGGGCCTACAATGAGCAGTTCTTC. This chain connects TRBV4-1 to TRBJ2-1, with 13 bases fitting TRBD2. From germline, CDR1 is MGHRA and CDR2 YSYEKL. The CDR3 covers 17 residues. The V gene end was trimmed by 3 bases and the J gene end by 2 bases; junction bases not matched to a gene: 4.

V gene TRBV3-1 (or the pseudogene TRBV3-2) combines with J gene TRBJ2-5, with TRBD2 identical over 8 bases. The ends lost 4 bases at V and 2 bases at J; junction bases unmatched: 9. Germline CDR1 and CDR2: LGHDT and YNNKEL (reference sequence). This CDR3 comprises 16 residues. The CDR3: CASSPRGGRIQETQYF. CDR3 bases: TGTGCCAGCAGCCCCCGGGGGGGGCGAATTCAAGAGACCCAGTACTTC.

The chain recombines TRBV19 with TRBJ1-5; a possible D gene is TRBD1 (6 bases). From germline, CDR1 is LNHDA and CDR2 SQIVND (reference sequence). V was trimmed by 2 bases and J by 4 bases, leaving 12 bases between them. The CDR3 consists of 15 residues. In DNA form, the CDR3 reads TGTGCCAGTAGTATACTAGGGGGGGGGAATCAGCCCCAGCATTTT. Residues: CASSILGGGNQPQHF.

The chain joins TRBV4-1 to TRBJ1-2, with 9 bases matching TRBD1. CDR3 length: 15 amino acids. The germline V gene encodes CDR1 MGHRA and CDR2 YSYEKL. The ends lost 1 base at V and 8 bases at J; junction bases unmatched: 8. As DNA, the CDR3 is TGCGCCAGCAGCCAAGCGACAGGGGGTCGCAGGGGCTACACCTTC. Translation gives CASSQATGGRRGYTF.

This rearrangement joins TRBV29-1 to TRBJ1-1; D might be TRBD1 (5 bases). Germline V CDR1 and CDR2: SQVTM, ANQGSEA. This CDR3 has 14 residues. The V end was cut by 5 bases, the J end by 3 bases, with 16 bases between. The CDR3 protein is CSVKPGGGHTEAFF. CDR3 sequence (DNA): TGCAGCGTTAAACCGGGCGGGGGTCACACTGAAGCTTTCTTT. The full variable domain, its missing parts supplied by reference TRBV29-1 and TRBJ1-1, is SAVISQKPSRDICQRGTSLTIQCQVDSQVTMMFWYRQQPGQSLTLIATANQGSEATYESGFVIDKFPISRPNLTFSTLTVSNMSPEDSSIYLCSVKPGGGHTEAFFGQGTRLTVV.

The chain couples TRBV11-2 to TRBJ2-7; the match to TRBD1 covers 7 bases. Per the germline V gene, CDR1 is SGHAT and CDR2 is FQNNGV. CDR3 size: 16 residues. The ends lost 9 bases at V and 1 base at J; junction bases unmatched: 15. CDR3 protein: CASREPKGQPSYEQYF. The CDR3 DNA follows: TGTGCCAGTAGGGAACCGAAGGGACAGCCATCCTACGAGCAGTACTTC.

The chain combines TRBV5-1 with TRBJ1-5; a weak D match, TRBD1 (6 bases). V gave up 10 bases and J gave up 6 bases, with 11 bases separating them. The germline V gene encodes CDR1 SGHRS and CDR2 YFSETQ. This CDR3 contains 11 residues. The CDR3 is CAGGAGQPQHF. The DNA of the CDR3 is TGCGCCGGGGGGGCAGGTCAGCCCCAGCATTTT.

The V and J genes are TRBV30 and TRBJ1-2; 11 bases agree with TRBD1. The CDR3 sequence is 14 residues long. Germline V CDR1 and CDR2: GTSNPN, SVGIG (reference sequence). With V trimmed by 1 base and J by 4 bases, 2 bases remained unmatched. The CDR3 here is CAWSAGQGAYGYTF. The CDR3 DNA reads TGTGCCTGGAGTGCCGGACAGGGGGCCTATGGCTACACCTTC.

The chain combines TRBV7-8 with TRBJ2-5; TRBD2 might be the D (6 bases). Germline V gene data show CDR1 as SGHVS and CDR2 as FQNEAQ. V was clipped by 1 base and J by 2 bases, with 17 bases between them. This CDR3 region has 17 residues. The CDR3 spells CASSLGLAGRPQETQYF. The CDR3, as DNA: TGTGCCAGCAGCTTAGGCTTGGCAGGGAGGCCACAAGAGACCCAGTACTTC.

The chain couples TRBV5-4 to TRBJ2-7; tentatively, D is TRBD2 (6 bases). Looked up from germline, CDR1 is SGHNT and CDR2 is YYREEE (reference sequence). Trimming stripped 3 bases from V and 0 bases from J, with 13 bases between. The CDR3 consists of 15 residues. DNA of the CDR3: TGTGCCAGCAGCTGGGCGGGGACCAACTCCTACGAGCAGTACTTC. This encodes CASSWAGTNSYEQYF.

This rearrangement joins TRBV6-5 to TRBJ1-1; 10 bases are shared with TRBD1. There are 14 residues in the CDR3. V lost 6 bases and J lost 6; bases outside the gene matches: 7. Germline CDR1 MNHEY, CDR2 SVGAGI. The chain's CDR3 is CASRRGQGMPEAFF. CDR3 in DNA: TGTGCCAGCAGGAGGGGACAGGGGATGCCTGAAGCTTTCTTT.

The chain recombines TRBV21-1 with TRBJ2-7; the table's TRBD1 call for D was not verified on the DNA. TRBV21-1 is annotated as a pseudogene. The length of the CDR3 is 16 residues. For the CDR3, the DNA is TGTGCCAGCAGCAAAGTGAGGACAGGCCCAACCTACGAGCAGTACTTC. This sequence encodes CASSKVRTGPTYEQYF.

As concerns this clone: The sample carries other DNA sequences with the same CDR3. The rearrangement joins TRBV5-1 to TRBJ1-2; D is possibly TRBD1 (6 bases). CDR3 size: 15 residues. From germline, CDR1 is SGHRS and CDR2 YFSETQ. V lost 1 base and J 2 bases, leaving 12 bases between the germline ends. The CDR3 DNA follows: TGCGCCAGCAGCTTGTCGCGGGGGCAGAACTATGGCTACACCTTC. The encoded protein is CASSLSRGQNYGYTF. Variable domain in full (rest from reference TRBV5-1 and TRBJ1-2): KAGVTQTPRYLIKTRGQQVTLSCSPISGHRSVSWYQQTPGQGLQFLFEYFSETQRNKGNFPGRFSGRQFSNSRSEMNVSTLELGDSALYLCASSLSRGQNYGYTFGSGTRLTVV.